A single sample is the source of the 18 T cell receptor beta chains below, sequenced in a study of T-cell memory formation after mild COVID-19. TCRdb reprocessed the 5' RACE reads via MiXCR and lists one record per CDR3 protein. Here the sample spans a few hundred thousand distinct CDR3 sequences, approximately 15% being singletons. The sample comprised PBMCs or a T cell subset sorted from them (not recorded which). Receptors were obtained from a man between 18 and 35 years old who had mild COVID-19 (a few samples of this study predate the infection). Cell type and time point are not known.

This chain uses TRBV19 with TRBJ2-5, with D possibly called TRBD1 or TRBD2 (5 bases each). Germline V lookup: CDR1 LNHDA, CDR2 SQIVND (reference sequence). The ends were cut back, 5 bases at V and 8 bases at J, with 9 bases in the middle. CDR3 length: 11 residues. The CDR3 DNA sequence: TGTGCCAGTAGTGTCCGGGACACCCAGTACTTC. Its translation: CASSVRDTQYF.

Concerning this clonotype: Its ends do not fully match the called genes, so a read error is possible. The chain has TRBV10-3 and TRBJ2-3; no clear D gene. The germline gives CDR1 ENHRY, CDR2 SYGVKD. The CDR3 is 19 residues long. CDR3 coding DNA: TGTGCCATCAGTGATCGGGTTTTTGGGGTCGCTCAATCCACATATACGCAGTATTTT. As protein: CAISDRVFGVAQSTYTQYF.

The chain has TRBV11-2 and TRBJ2-1; TRBD1 agrees at 8 bases. The CDR3 loop spans 14 amino acids. V trimming: 5 bases; J trimming: 12 bases; junction bases outside the gene matches: 12. Germline lookup yields CDR1 SGHAT and CDR2 FQNNGV. The CDR3 DNA is TGTGCCAGCAGCGTACAGGGGGGTCCAGGTGGGCAGTTCTTC. Translating it yields CASSVQGGPGGQFF.

The chain links TRBV5-1 to TRBJ1-5; weak D call: TRBD1 (6 bases). This CDR3 is 15 amino acids long. CDR1 SGHRS and CDR2 YFSETQ come from the germline V gene. V lost 4 bases to trimming and J lost 4 bases, with 15 bases between them. The CDR3 reads CASSPISGVNQPQHF. CDR3 sequence (DNA): TGCGCCAGCAGCCCGATTTCAGGGGTTAATCAGCCCCAGCATTTT.

This clonotype has more than one count but fewer than ten. The chain carries TRBV7-9 and TRBJ1-5, with TRBD1 identical over 8 bases. V dropped 4 bases and J dropped 4; count of bases not matched to a gene: 15. The V gene's germline CDR1 is SEHNR and CDR2 FQNEAQ (reference sequence). The CDR3 runs to 18 residues. CDR3 nucleotide sequence: TGTGCCAGCAGCTCCCAAAAGTCTGGACAGGGCTATAATCAGCCCCAGCATTTT. Its protein is CASSSQKSGQGYNQPQHF.

The gene calls are TRBV18 and TRBJ1-1; TRBD1 might be the D (6 bases). V gave up 2 bases and J gave up 8 bases, with 18 bases separating them. CDR1 and CDR2 from the germline V gene are KGHSH and LQKENI. The CDR3 runs to 15 residues. Here the CDR3 reads CASSPEDRSGTEAFF. The CDR3 DNA reads TGTGCCAGCTCACCAGAAGACAGGTCTGGAACCGAAGCTTTCTTT.

This rearrangement joins TRBV7-9 to TRBJ2-3; D might be TRBD2 (5 bases). Germline CDR1 reads SEHNR; CDR2 reads FQNEAQ (reference sequence). Between the trimmed V and J ends, which lost 5 bases and 2 bases, there was a span of 14 bases. The CDR3 runs to 15 residues. CDR3 sequence reads: CASSTSGRNTDTQYF. The CDR3 DNA follows: TGTGCCAGCAGCACGAGCGGCAGAAACACAGATACGCAGTATTTT.

The genes are TRBV5-4 and TRBJ2-3; TRBD2 agrees at 11 bases. With 6 bases clipped from V and 1 base from J, the junction kept 7 bases outside the gene matches. The germline gives CDR1 SGHNT, CDR2 YYREEE (reference sequence). CDR3 length equals 16 residues. CDR3 region: CASNRLAGGRTDTQYF. The DNA of the CDR3 is TGTGCCAGCAACCGATTAGCGGGGGGGCGCACAGATACGCAGTATTTT.

This clonotype was seen only a few times. This rearrangement joins TRBV5-1 to TRBJ2-5, with 14 bases identical to TRBD2. The ends lost 4 bases at V and 5 bases at J; junction bases unmatched: 7. Per germline, CDR1 SGHRS and CDR2 YFSETQ. There are 16 residues in the CDR3. The CDR3 protein is CASSPTSGGAVETQYF. CDR3 sequence (DNA): TGCGCCAGCAGCCCGACTAGCGGGGGGGCCGTTGAGACCCAGTACTTC.

CDR3 sequence (DNA): TGTGCCAGCAGCCAAGATGGGACGCAGTATTTT. This encodes CASSQDGTQYF. V and J are TRBV4-2 and TRBJ2-3, with unresolved D. The length of the CDR3 is 11 residues. The V end was cut by 0 bases, the J end by 9 bases, with 4 bases between. The germline gives CDR1 LGHNA, CDR2 YNFKEQ.

The chain is built from TRBV4-3 and TRBJ2-5; the match to TRBD1 covers 8 bases. CDR1 LGHNA and CDR2 YSLEER come from the germline V gene. The CDR3 spans 16 residues. V was pared by 1 base and J by 10 bases, with 14 bases of the junction left unmatched. The CDR3 spells CASSQAKSGTGTIQYF. The CDR3 DNA reads TGCGCCAGCAGCCAAGCCAAATCTGGGACAGGCACGATCCAGTACTTC.

The sample holds a few counts of this clonotype. A read error is possible here, since a much larger clone lies one base away. The chain employs TRBV12-3 or TRBV12-4 and TRBJ2-3; no firm D call. CDR3 length equals 11 residues. Trimming left V 6 bases short and J 2 bases short, with 3 bases between. In DNA, the CDR3 is TGTGCCAGCAGGTACACAGATACGCAGTATTTT. Encoded protein: CASRYTDTQYF.

The rearrangement links TRBV20-1 to TRBJ1-3, with 11 bases fitting TRBD1. CDR1 and CDR2 (germline): DFQATT, SNEGSKA (reference sequence). The V segment lost 3 bases and the J segment 0 bases; nucleotides outside the gene matches: 13. The CDR3 is 19 amino acids. CDR3 residues: CSASRAAGTGGSSGNTIYF. The DNA of the CDR3 is TGCAGTGCTAGTCGGGCCGCCGGGACAGGGGGAAGCTCTGGAAACACCATATATTTT.

The CDR3 here is CASSPNTGALNTEAFF. In DNA form, the CDR3 reads TGCGCCAGCAGCCCAAACACGGGGGCGTTGAACACTGAAGCTTTCTTT. The chain has TRBV5-1 and TRBJ1-1; TRBD1 might be the D (6 bases). Trimming left V 4 bases short and J 0 bases short, with 16 bases between. CDR1 is SGHRS and CDR2 is YFSETQ in the germline V gene. This CDR3 has 16 residues.

The J gene is TRBJ2-1, the V gene TRBV12-3 or TRBV12-4; 9 positions match TRBD2. J was trimmed by 8 bases and V by 6 bases; bases with no gene match: 11. The CDR3 runs to 15 residues. The CDR3 DNA sequence: TGTGCCAGCAGCCCCTCGGCGGGGGGGCCTCATGAGCAGTTCTTC. The encoded protein is CASSPSAGGPHEQFF.

The CDR3 nucleotides read TGTGCCATCAGTGACCCAGACAGGATGAACACTGAAGCTTTCTTT. Protein sequence: CAISDPDRMNTEAFF. The chain uses TRBV10-3 and TRBJ1-1; D possibly corresponds to TRBD1 (6 bases). The V and J ends lost 3 bases and 0 bases respectively, with 11 bases between them. Germline loops: CDR1 ENHRY, CDR2 SYGVKD. The CDR3 runs 15 residues.

A few counts support this clonotype. The gene calls are TRBV5-1 and TRBJ2-5; possibly TRBD2 for D (6 bases). With 4 bases removed from V and 5 bases from J, the gap between germline ends came to 15 bases. The CDR3 runs 14 residues. CDR1 SGHRS and CDR2 YFSETQ come from the germline V gene. CDR3 DNA: TGCGCCAGCAGCCCGACGCGGGGTTCTGAGACCCAGTACTTC. Protein sequence: CASSPTRGSETQYF. The full variable domain, with the rest looked up from reference TRBV5-1 and TRBJ2-5, is KAGVTQTPRYLIKTRGQQVTLSCSPISGHRSVSWYQQTPGQGLQFLFEYFSETQRNKGNFPGRFSGRQFSNSRSEMNVSTLELGDSALYLCASSPTRGSETQYFGPGTRLLVL.

The gene calls are TRBV24-1 and TRBJ2-2; D may be TRBD2 (6 bases). This CDR3 spans 17 amino acids. Germline V CDR1 and CDR2: KGHDR, SFDVKD. Between the trimmed V and J ends, which lost 7 bases and 0 bases, there was a span of 17 bases. The CDR3 coding sequence is TGTGCCACCAGCCCTGGGACTTTTGCCCCGAACACCGGGGAGCTGTTTTTT. Translating gives CATSPGTFAPNTGELFF.